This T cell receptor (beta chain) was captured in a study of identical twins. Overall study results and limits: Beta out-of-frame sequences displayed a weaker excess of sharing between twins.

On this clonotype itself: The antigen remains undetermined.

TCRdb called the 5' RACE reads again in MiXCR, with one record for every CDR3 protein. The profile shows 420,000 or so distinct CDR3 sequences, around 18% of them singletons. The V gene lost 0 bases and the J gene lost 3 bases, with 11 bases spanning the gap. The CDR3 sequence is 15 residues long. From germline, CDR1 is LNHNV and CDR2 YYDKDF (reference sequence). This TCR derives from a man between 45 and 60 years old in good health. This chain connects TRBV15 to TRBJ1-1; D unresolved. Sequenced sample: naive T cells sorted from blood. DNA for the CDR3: TGTGCCACCAGCAGAGATTACAGCCAAGACACTGAAGCTTTCTTT. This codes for CATSRDYSQDTEAFF.